Listed here are 16 T cell receptor beta chains from one sample, sequenced in a study of blood T cell repertoires in COVID-19 (dated by TCRdb to about 2020). Library construction relied on the immunoSEQ multiplex PCR assay. TCRdb holds this immuneACCESS table with in-frame rearrangements only. Some clones are missing; in checked studies, unresolved V genes explain under half, and the rest has no known cause. This sample lists some 110,000 clones; about nine tenths were detected once. Clones ranked in the top ten supply roughly 4.7% of the sample. Sequenced material: peripheral blood. The origin of the receptors is a man between 40 and 49 years old with acute or convalescent COVID-19.

The V call is TRBV3-1 (or the pseudogene TRBV3-2), the J call TRBJ2-6; D unclear. There are 15 residues in the CDR3. The V gene's germline CDR1 is LGHDT and CDR2 YNNKEL (reference sequence). Between the trimmed V and J ends, which lost 2 bases and 2 bases, there was a span of 7 bases. CDR3 bases: TGTGCCAGCAGCCAAATATTCCCTGGGGCCAACGTCCTGACTTTC. Translating it yields CASSQIFPGANVLTF.

The chain combines TRBV5-5 with TRBJ2-7, with D maybe TRBD1 (5 bases). The CDR3 is made up of 16 amino acids. Trimming cost V 0 bases and J 2 bases, with 15 bases left between them. Germline CDR1 and CDR2: SGHKS and YYEKEE (reference sequence). The DNA for the CDR3 is TGTGCCAGCAGCTTGGATCAGGGCCCCAAGGCCTACGAGCAGTACTTC. Translating it yields CASSLDQGPKAYEQYF. The full variable domain, in which reference TRBV5-5 and TRBJ2-7 provide the parts outside the CDR3, is DAGVTQSPTHLIKTRGQQVTLRCSPISGHKSVSWYQQVLGQGPQFIFQYYEKEERGRGNFPDRFSARQFPNYSSELNVNALLLGDSALYLCASSLDQGPKAYEQYFGPGTRLTVT.

The V call is TRBV10-3, the J call TRBJ2-3; TRBD2 agrees at 7 bases. Losses at the gene ends were 3 bases for V and 0 bases for J; bases not matched to a gene: 6. Germline V gene lookup returns CDR1 ENHRY and CDR2 SYGVKD. This CDR3 region has 16 residues. The CDR3 nucleotides read TGTGCCATCAGTGAACCTACTAGCGATAGCACAGATACGCAGTATTTT. Translated: CAISEPTSDSTDTQYF.

The chain couples TRBV19 to TRBJ2-1; D not certain. Looked up from germline, CDR1 is LNHDA and CDR2 is SQIVND (reference sequence). This CDR3 is built from 13 residues. The V and J ends lost 3 bases and 6 bases respectively, with 9 bases between them. The CDR3 here is CASSMSRLNEQFF. CDR3 in DNA: TGTGCCAGTAGTATGTCGCGGCTCAATGAGCAGTTCTTC.

This chain links TRBV6-2 or TRBV6-3 with TRBJ2-3, with a weak D call TRBD2 (6 bases). The CDR3 has 16 residues. V lost 0 bases, J lost 3 bases, and 13 bases lay in between. Per germline, CDR1 MNHEY and CDR2 SVGEGT. This chain's CDR3 is CASSYSFGGPTDTQYF. Here the CDR3 DNA reads TGTGCCAGCAGTTACTCTTTCGGGGGTCCGACAGATACGCAGTATTTT.

The chain carries TRBV10-1 and TRBJ2-1; 8 bases match TRBD2. CDR1 and CDR2 from the germline V gene are WNHNN and SYGVQD (reference sequence). Losses at the gene ends were 7 bases for V and 8 bases for J; bases not matched to a gene: 4. There are 12 residues in the CDR3. The CDR3 DNA follows: TGCGCCAGCACCGACGGGGGGGATGAGCAGTTCTTC. It codes for CASTDGGDEQFF.

This chain joins TRBV19 and TRBJ1-6; the D is unclear. This CDR3 has 15 amino acids. Germline CDR1 is LNHDA and CDR2 is SQIVND (reference sequence). Between the trimmed V and J ends, which lost 6 bases and 4 bases, there was a span of 13 bases. The CDR3 protein is CASSLAGVYNSPLHF. In DNA, the CDR3 is TGTGCCAGTAGCCTAGCCGGGGTATATAATTCACCCCTCCACTTT. The full variable domain, completed using reference TRBV19 and TRBJ1-6, is DGGITQSPKYLFRKEGQNVTLSCEQNLNHDAMYWYRQDPGQGLRLIYYSQIVNDFQKGDIAEGYSVSREKKESFPLTVTSAQKNPTAFYLCASSLAGVYNSPLHFGNGTRLTVT.

The J gene is TRBJ2-7, the V gene TRBV27, with 7 bases fitting TRBD2. Per germline, CDR1 MNHEY and CDR2 SMNVEV (reference sequence). The J segment lost 5 bases and the V segment lost 5 bases, leaving 6 bases of the junction unmatched. The CDR3 is made up of 13 amino acids. The CDR3 spells CASSGGGRDEQYF. The DNA of the CDR3 is TGTGCCAGCAGTGGCGGAGGGAGGGACGAGCAGTACTTC.

The rearrangement links TRBV27 to TRBJ2-3, with 14 bases matching TRBD2. CDR1 and CDR2 from the germline V gene are MNHEY and SMNVEV (reference sequence). This CDR3 is 17 amino acids long. The trim removed 4 bases at V and 3 bases at J, leaving 6 bases unmatched. CDR3 sequence reads: CASSSGLAGGGTDTQYF. DNA of the CDR3: TGTGCCAGCAGTTCAGGACTAGCGGGGGGAGGAACAGATACGCAGTATTTT.

The chain combines TRBV7-7 with TRBJ1-3; D ambiguous. Germline CDR1 and CDR2: SSHAT and FNYEAQ (reference sequence). Trimming pared 2 bases from V and 8 bases from J, leaving 10 bases between. The CDR3 is 13 residues long. CDR3 nucleotides: TGTGCCAGCAGCTTAACCCCGGGAGACACCATATATTTT. It codes for CASSLTPGDTIYF.

The J gene is TRBJ1-1, the V gene TRBV18; D might be TRBD1 (5 bases). CDR1 is KGHSH, CDR2 LQKENI, per germline. CDR3 length: 19 amino acids. V lost 3 bases and J lost 5, with 28 bases in between. For the CDR3, the DNA is TGTGCCAGCTCACCTTATGTGAGGGGTACGGGGCGGGAAGGGACTGAAGCTTTCTTT. Its protein is CASSPYVRGTGREGTEAFF.

The CDR3 sequence is CASSLGAGGTLRNTEAFF. CDR3 DNA sequence: TGCGCCAGCAGTCTAGGGGCCGGGGGAACATTGAGGAACACTGAAGCTTTCTTT. V usage is TRBV10-2 and J usage is TRBJ1-1; possibly TRBD1 for D (5 bases). Germline V gene data show CDR1 as WSHSY and CDR2 as SAAADI. The CDR3 runs 18 residues. Trimming stripped 5 bases from V and 1 base from J, with 23 bases between.

The gene calls are TRBV11-2 and TRBJ2-1; 9 positions agree with TRBD2. From germline, CDR1 is SGHAT and CDR2 FQNNGV. The trim removed 7 bases at V and 4 bases at J, leaving 8 bases unmatched. This CDR3 region has 15 residues. The CDR3 sequence is CASTEGAGGYNEQFF. The CDR3 nucleotides are TGTGCCAGCACCGAAGGGGCGGGAGGGTACAATGAGCAGTTCTTC.

The chain uses TRBV6-5 and TRBJ1-4, with D maybe TRBD1 (5 bases). Trimming cost V 5 bases and J 7 bases, with 11 bases left between them. The germline gives CDR1 MNHEY, CDR2 SVGAGI. The CDR3 has 13 residues. CDR3 nucleotides: TGTGCCAGCAGTCCACGGGGGGTTGAAAAACTGTTTTTT. Its protein product is CASSPRGVEKLFF.

This rearrangement joins TRBV30 to TRBJ2-7; D gene ambiguous. The CDR3 covers 15 residues. Germline CDR1 and CDR2: GTSNPN and SVGIG (reference sequence). The V end was cut by 1 base, the J end by 1 base, with 14 bases between. The CDR3 DNA follows: TGTGCCTGGAGTGGGCGAGGTTTTCTGTCCTACGAGCAGTACTTC. Translated, it gives CAWSGRGFLSYEQYF. Full variable domain (missing parts from reference TRBV30 and TRBJ2-7): SQTIHQWPATLVQPVGSPLSLECTVEGTSNPNLYWYRQAAGRGLQLLFYSVGIGQISSEVPQNLSASRPQDRQFILSSKKLLLSDSGFYLCAWSGRGFLSYEQYFGPGTRLTVT.

The CDR3, as DNA: TGTGCCAGCAGTGATTCCAGGCTAGCAGGGGTCCACACAGATACGCAGTATTTT. It translates to CASSDSRLAGVHTDTQYF. The chain uses TRBV25-1 and TRBJ2-3, with D possibly TRBD1 on 6 matching bases. The germline V gene encodes CDR1 MGHDK and CDR2 SYGVNS. Trimming removed 3 bases at V and 2 bases at J, with 21 bases between. The CDR3 contains 18 residues. Full variable domain (remainder filled in from reference TRBV25-1 and TRBJ2-3): EADIYQTPRYLVIGTGKKITLECSQTMGHDKMYWYQQDPGMELHLIHYSYGVNSTEKGDLSSESTVSRIRTEHFPLTLESARPSHTSQYLCASSDSRLAGVHTDTQYFGPGTRLTVL.